This T cell receptor beta chain was obtained from a study of blood T cells in healthy people across ages. Per individual sample, total RNA of at least 6 micrograms was extracted. This clonotype was observed many times. Its antigen is currently unknown. The second PCR ran roughly 7 to 12 cycles with a sample-barcoded 5' primer and J-beta primers. Each of the cDNA molecules was tagged by a template-switch adaptor with 12 random nucleotides. TCRdb reanalysed the 5' RACE reads using MiXCR and keeps one entry per CDR3 protein. The sample includes about 1 million distinct CDR3 sequences, 40% to 45% of them seen just once. The CDR3 consists of 13 residues. The germline V gene encodes CDR1 SGHTA and CDR2 FQGNSA. Trimming took off 2 bases at V and 1 base at J, with 3 bases between the two ends. General study points: It was found that TCR beta diversity correlated strongly with the percentage of naive T cells. More naive CD4+ cells and higher diversity were found in long-lived than in aged donors.

V gene TRBV7-2 combines with J gene TRBJ2-1, with no clear D. Sample: blood. The receptor's source is a woman aged 55-70 years in good health. The CDR3 nucleotides read TGTGCCAGCAGCTTACGGTCCTACAATGAGCAGTTCTTC. It yields the protein CASSLRSYNEQFF.